The 26 T cell receptor beta chains below come from one sample, sequenced in a study of T cell responses to AZD1222 COVID-19 vaccine. Sequencing was performed with immunoSEQ multiplex PCR; in TCRdb, only in-frame clones are kept and a portion is missing. The sample holds 65,000 to 80,000 clones; over 85% are singletons and the top ten take 4.2%. The input for sequencing was peripheral blood, taken on day 0 of AZD1222 vaccination. The receptors were gathered from an adult in good health.

The chain uses TRBV6-2 or TRBV6-3 and TRBJ1-1; the D gene is possibly TRBD1 (5 bases). The length of the CDR3 is 12 residues. CDR1 and CDR2 from the germline V gene are MNHEY and SVGEGT. V was clipped by 5 bases and J by 6 bases, with 10 bases between them. The CDR3 DNA reads TGTGCCAGCAGTCCCAGGGTCTCTGAAGCTTTCTTT. Amino acid sequence: CASSPRVSEAFF.

The chain links TRBV30 to TRBJ1-4; D unresolved. Germline V lookup: CDR1 GTSNPN, CDR2 SVGIG (reference sequence). The CDR3 loop spans 11 amino acids. Trimming left V 7 bases short and J 7 bases short, with 10 bases between. The CDR3 nucleotides read TGTGCCTCGGCGGAAAGTGAAAAACTGTTTTTT. As protein: CASAESEKLFF.

The chain employs TRBV2 and TRBJ2-2, with 9 nucleotides matching TRBD1. V shed 8 bases and J 0 bases; nucleotides not matched to a gene: 7. The CDR3 totals 16 residues. Germline-derived CDR1 and CDR2 are SNHLY and FYNNEI. Here the CDR3 reads CASGRDRVANTGELFF. In DNA, the CDR3 is TGTGCCAGCGGCCGGGACAGGGTTGCGAACACCGGGGAGCTGTTTTTT.

The rearrangement links TRBV5-4 to TRBJ2-7; TRBD2 aligns across 9 bases. CDR1 and CDR2 from the germline V gene are SGHNT and YYREEE (reference sequence). This CDR3 contains 16 residues. V shed 4 bases and J 5 bases; nucleotides not matched to a gene: 13. DNA for the CDR3: TGTGCCAGCAGCGGACGGTTCGGGACTAGCCCTGACGAGCAGTACTTC. Translated: CASSGRFGTSPDEQYF. The variable domain in full, completed from reference TRBV5-4 and TRBJ2-7, reads ETGVTQSPTHLIKTRGQQVTLRCSSQSGHNTVSWYQQALGQGPQFIFQYYREEENGRGNFPPRFSGLQFPNYSSELNVNALELDDSALYLCASSGRFGTSPDEQYFGPGTRLTVT.

V gene TRBV10-3 combines with J gene TRBJ2-7; D gene unclear. V was clipped by 0 bases and J by 3 bases, with 6 bases between them. The germline V gene encodes CDR1 ENHRY and CDR2 SYGVKD. The CDR3 sequence is 13 residues long. This chain's CDR3 is CAISESPSYEQYF. In DNA, the CDR3 is TGTGCCATCAGTGAGTCGCCCAGCTACGAGCAGTACTTC.

This clone was seen once. The chain carries TRBV6-5 and TRBJ1-2; D ambiguous. The CDR3 is 13 amino acids. Trimming removed 0 bases from V and 6 bases from J, with 8 bases in between. From germline, CDR1 is MNHEY and CDR2 SVGAGI. CDR3 sequence: CASSYSASDGYTF. CDR3 nucleotide sequence: TGTGCCAGCAGTTACTCGGCCAGCGATGGCTACACCTTC.

The genes are TRBV9 and TRBJ2-7; D unclear. Trimming left V 3 bases short and J 1 base short, with 5 bases between. The CDR3 has 12 residues. Germline CDR1 is SGDLS and CDR2 is YYNGEE. The CDR3: CASSAGSYEQYF. Written as DNA, the CDR3 is TGTGCCAGCAGCGCCGGGTCCTACGAGCAGTACTTC.

This chain uses TRBV12-3 or TRBV12-4 with TRBJ1-2; 7 bases match TRBD1. J gave up 3 bases and V 6 bases, and 4 bases lay outside the gene matches. The CDR3 has 13 residues. CDR3: CASRPDRDYGYTF. Written as DNA, the CDR3 is TGTGCCAGCAGACCTGACAGGGACTATGGCTACACCTTC.

This chain connects TRBV5-8 to TRBJ1-4; TRBD1 might be the D (5 bases). CDR1 is SGHTS, CDR2 YDEGEE, per germline. The CDR3 totals 15 residues. V shed 4 bases and J shed 9 bases, with 19 bases lying between them. CDR3 nucleotides: TGTGCCAGCAGCCCCCTGCAGGGAGTTGTTCAAAAACTGTTTTTT. Amino acid sequence: CASSPLQGVVQKLFF.

The CDR3 here is CASSVGASGLTGELFF. The CDR3, as DNA: TGTGCCAGCAGCGTAGGGGCTAGCGGGCTCACCGGGGAGCTGTTTTTT. The chain recombines TRBV9 with TRBJ2-2; 8 bases line up with TRBD2. The V and J ends lost 0 bases and 4 bases, in that order; junction bases with no gene match: 5. The CDR3 consists of 16 residues. Germline V gene data show CDR1 as SGDLS and CDR2 as YYNGEE.

In this sample, this clone turned up once. V and J are TRBV7-9 and TRBJ1-4, with D unclear. This CDR3 is 16 amino acids long. V lost 7 bases and J 0 bases, leaving 15 bases between the germline ends. CDR1 is SEHNR and CDR2 is FQNEAQ in the germline V gene (reference sequence). CDR3: CASISSLRSTNEKLFF. The CDR3 nucleotides are TGTGCCAGCATCTCCTCGTTGCGCTCAACTAATGAAAAACTGTTTTTT.

This CDR3 reads CASLQGETQYF. Here the CDR3 DNA reads TGTGCCAGTTTACAGGGGGAGACCCAGTACTTC. This chain connects TRBV2 to TRBJ2-5; 7 bases line up with TRBD1. The germline CDR1 and CDR2 sequences are SNHLY and FYNNEI. V shed 9 bases, J shed 5 bases, and the junction held 3 bases outside the gene matches. The CDR3 covers 11 residues. The variable domain in full, completed from reference TRBV2 and TRBJ2-5, reads EPEVTQTPSHQVTQMGQEVILRCVPISNHLYFYWYRQILGQKVEFLVSFYNNEISEKSEIFDDQFSVERPDGSNFTLKIRSTKLEDSAMYFCASLQGETQYFGPGTRLLVL.

The chain couples TRBV2 to TRBJ1-1; D remains ambiguous. Trimming left V 11 bases short and J 7 bases short, with 23 bases between. The CDR3 has 14 residues. The germline gives CDR1 SNHLY, CDR2 FYNNEI. The CDR3: CAGAQWWREFEAFF. The CDR3 DNA is TGTGCCGGCGCCCAGTGGTGGAGAGAATTTGAAGCTTTCTTT. Together with reference TRBV2 and TRBJ1-1, the CDR3 gives the full variable domain: EPEVTQTPSHQVTQMGQEVILRCVPISNHLYFYWYRQILGQKVEFLVSFYNNEISEKSEIFDDQFSVERPDGSNFTLKIRSTKLEDSAMYFCAGAQWWREFEAFFGQGTRLTVV.

This clone was picked up one time. The chain uses TRBV7-9 and TRBJ1-3, with D unresolved. The germline V gene has CDR1 SEHNR and CDR2 FQNEAQ (reference sequence). The CDR3 consists of 14 residues. V dropped 10 bases and J dropped 0 bases, with 13 bases sitting between them. In DNA form, the CDR3 reads TGTGCCACCCGACGCCCCCGCTCTGGAAACACCATATATTTT. Translation: CATRRPRSGNTIYF. Drawing the rest from reference TRBV7-9 and TRBJ1-3, the complete variable domain is DTGVSQNPRHKITKRGQNVTFRCDPISEHNRLYWYRQTLGQGPEFLTYFQNEAQLEKSRLLSDRFSAERPKGSFSTLEIQRTEQGDSAMYLCATRRPRSGNTIYFGEGSWLTVV.

The chain links TRBV21-1 to TRBJ2-3. TRBV21-1 is described as a pseudogene. This CDR3 comprises 17 residues. CDR3 sequence: CASTSTGPGAKGDTQYF. As DNA, the CDR3 is TGTGCCAGCACCTCAACGGGGCCGGGGGCGAAAGGCGATACGCAGTATTTT.

The genes are TRBV24-1 and TRBJ2-2; 10 bases agree with TRBD1. The CDR3 sequence is 16 residues long. The germline CDR1 and CDR2 sequences are KGHDR and SFDVKD. Trimming took 4 bases from V and 5 from J; bases not matched to a gene: 6. The CDR3 spells CATSDWTGGYTGELFF. The CDR3 DNA follows: TGTGCCACCAGTGACTGGACAGGGGGGTATACCGGGGAGCTGTTTTTT.

This clone came up once. This rearrangement joins TRBV13 to TRBJ2-2; D gene uncertain. Trimming took 3 bases from V and 1 from J, leaving 15 bases between them. Germline CDR1 PRHDT, CDR2 FYEKMQ (reference sequence). CDR3 length: 17 residues. Here the CDR3 DNA reads TGTGCCAGCAGCTTCATCGCCCTAATAGGGAACACCGGGGAGCTGTTTTTT. Protein sequence: CASSFIALIGNTGELFF.

This clone was recorded once. CDR3 sequence: CSVEEEGRTEAFF. The CDR3 DNA is TGCAGCGTTGAAGAAGAGGGGCGCACTGAAGCTTTCTTT. The chain joins TRBV29-1 to TRBJ1-1; possibly TRBD1 for D (5 bases). CDR3 size: 13 residues. Trimming cost V 0 bases and J 4 bases, with 9 bases left between them. Germline V lookup: CDR1 SQVTM, CDR2 ANQGSEA.

DNA for the CDR3: TGTGCCAGCAGCCGACTGACAGGGGTTCAAGAGACCCAGTACTTC. This encodes CASSRLTGVQETQYF. The genes are TRBV11-3 and TRBJ2-5, with 8 bases that match TRBD1. The V gene's germline CDR1 is SGHNT and CDR2 YENEEA. Trimming removed 5 bases from V and 2 bases from J; junction bases left unmatched: 7. This CDR3 region has 15 residues.

This clone was observed a single time. The chain recombines TRBV3-1 (or the pseudogene TRBV3-2) with TRBJ1-1; no reliable D call. The CDR3 totals 15 residues. V shed 3 bases and J shed 0 bases, with 11 bases lying between them. Germline V gene sequence: CDR1 LGHDT, CDR2 YNNKEL (reference sequence). Here the CDR3 reads CASSQTGAVNTEAFF. DNA of the CDR3: TGTGCCAGCAGCCAGACTGGAGCGGTGAACACTGAAGCTTTCTTT.

This rearrangement joins TRBV27 to TRBJ2-2, with a weak D call TRBD2 (5 bases). This CDR3 comprises 14 residues. V lost 5 bases to trimming and J lost 6 bases, with 13 bases between them. The germline V gene encodes CDR1 MNHEY and CDR2 SMNVEV (reference sequence). The CDR3 sequence is CASSLERVAGELFF. The CDR3 coding sequence is TGTGCCAGCAGTCTGGAGAGGGTGGCCGGGGAGCTGTTTTTT.

The chain uses TRBV27 and TRBJ2-5; 7 nucleotides agree with TRBD2. This CDR3 contains 17 residues. Per the germline V gene, CDR1 is MNHEY and CDR2 is SMNVEV (reference sequence). Unmatched junction bases numbered 10, after V lost 2 bases and J lost 1 base. The CDR3 reads CASSLPPRGDRQETQYF. In nucleotides, the CDR3 is TGTGCCAGCAGTTTACCCCCACGGGGGGATCGCCAAGAGACCCAGTACTTC.

In DNA form, the CDR3 reads TGTGCCAGCAGCCCCACGGGGTCGGGTTCACCCCTCCACTTT. Protein product: CASSPTGSGSPLHF. The V call is TRBV7-9, the J call TRBJ1-6, with D hard to call. The ends were cut back, 5 bases at V and 9 bases at J, with 14 bases in the middle. The CDR3 length is 14 residues. Germline-derived CDR1 and CDR2 are SEHNR and FQNEAQ (reference sequence).

The chain couples TRBV2 to TRBJ2-3; 10 bases line up with TRBD2. The junction had 4 bases not matched to a gene; V was cut back by 6 bases and J by 1 base. The CDR3 is 15 amino acids. Germline CDR1 reads SNHLY; CDR2 reads FYNNEI. CDR3 residues: CASRERGGGTDTQYF. The CDR3 DNA follows: TGTGCCAGCAGAGAGCGGGGGGGTGGCACAGATACGCAGTATTTT.

The chain joins TRBV10-3 to TRBJ1-5, with D tentatively TRBD1 (5 bases). Per the germline V gene, CDR1 is ENHRY and CDR2 is SYGVKD. CDR3 size: 14 residues. V lost 0 bases and J lost 2, with 5 bases in between. Here the CDR3 reads CAISESGGNQPQHF. The CDR3 DNA reads as TGTGCCATCAGTGAGTCAGGGGGCAATCAGCCCCAGCATTTT.

In its sample, this clone was seen once. J is TRBJ1-2 and V is TRBV24-1; D is perhaps TRBD1 (5 bases). CDR3 length: 14 residues. V lost 6 bases, J lost 4 bases, and 14 bases lay in between. CDR1 KGHDR and CDR2 SFDVKD come from the germline V gene. The CDR3 DNA sequence: TGTGCCACCAGTCCCGCGGGGGTGGGCTATGGCTACACCTTC. Translation: CATSPAGVGYGYTF.